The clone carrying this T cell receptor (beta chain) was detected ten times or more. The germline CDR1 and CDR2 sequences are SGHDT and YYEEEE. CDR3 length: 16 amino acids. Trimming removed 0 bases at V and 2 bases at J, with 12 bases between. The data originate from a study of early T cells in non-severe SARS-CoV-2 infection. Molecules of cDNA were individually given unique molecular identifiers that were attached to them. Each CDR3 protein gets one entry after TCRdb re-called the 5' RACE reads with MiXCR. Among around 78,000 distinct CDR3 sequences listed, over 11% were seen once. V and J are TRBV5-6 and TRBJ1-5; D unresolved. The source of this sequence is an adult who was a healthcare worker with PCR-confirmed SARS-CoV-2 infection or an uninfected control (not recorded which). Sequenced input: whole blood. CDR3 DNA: TGTGCCAGCAGCTTGGGCCCAGTGGGCGGCAATCAGCCCCAGCATTTT. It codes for CASSLGPVGGNQPQHF.